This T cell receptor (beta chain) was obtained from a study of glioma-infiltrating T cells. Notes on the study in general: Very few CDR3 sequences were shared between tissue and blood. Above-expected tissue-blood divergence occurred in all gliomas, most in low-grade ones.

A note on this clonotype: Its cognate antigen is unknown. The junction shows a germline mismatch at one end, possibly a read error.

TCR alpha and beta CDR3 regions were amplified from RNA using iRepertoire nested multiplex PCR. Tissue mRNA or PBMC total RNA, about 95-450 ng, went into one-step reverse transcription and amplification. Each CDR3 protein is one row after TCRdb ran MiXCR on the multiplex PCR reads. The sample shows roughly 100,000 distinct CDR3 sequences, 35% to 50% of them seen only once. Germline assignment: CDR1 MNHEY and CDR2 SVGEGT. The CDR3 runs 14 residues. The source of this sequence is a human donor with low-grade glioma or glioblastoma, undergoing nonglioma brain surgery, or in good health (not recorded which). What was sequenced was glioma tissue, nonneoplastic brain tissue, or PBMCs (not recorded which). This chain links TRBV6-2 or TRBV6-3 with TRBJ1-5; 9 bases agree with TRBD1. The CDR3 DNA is TGTGACAGCAGGGCCGACAGGGGGGTACAGCCCAAGCATTTT. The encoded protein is CDSRADRGVQPKHF.